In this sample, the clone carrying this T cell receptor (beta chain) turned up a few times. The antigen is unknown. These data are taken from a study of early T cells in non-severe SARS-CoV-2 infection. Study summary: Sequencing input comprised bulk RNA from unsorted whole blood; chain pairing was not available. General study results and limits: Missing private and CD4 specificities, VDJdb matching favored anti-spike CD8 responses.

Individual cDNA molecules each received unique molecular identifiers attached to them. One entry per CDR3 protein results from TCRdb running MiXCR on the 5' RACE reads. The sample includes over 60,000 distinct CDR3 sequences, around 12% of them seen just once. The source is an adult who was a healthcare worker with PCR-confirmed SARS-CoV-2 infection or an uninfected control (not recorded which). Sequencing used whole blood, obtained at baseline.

The CDR3 DNA sequence: TGCAGTGCGGCCGGTGGGCTTGTCGACGAGCAGTACTTC. This gives the protein CSAAGGLVDEQYF. This chain uses TRBV20-1 with TRBJ2-7, with D hard to call. Between the trimmed V and J ends, which lost 6 bases and 5 bases, there was a span of 17 bases. The CDR3 length is 13 residues. The germline V gene encodes CDR1 DFQATT and CDR2 SNEGSKA (reference sequence).